Following are 10 T cell receptor beta chains from one sample sequenced in a study of blood T cell repertoires in COVID-19. Only in-frame clones appear in the TCRdb table, and some are missing; sequencing was by immunoSEQ multiplex PCR. The table has 400,000 to 550,000 clones, about 90% seen once. The material sequenced was PBMCs or T cells enriched from blood (not recorded which). The receptors come from a woman aged 18-35 years with acute COVID-19.

This clone was seen just once. This rearrangement joins TRBV7-2 to TRBJ1-2, with a tentative D call TRBD1 (6 bases). CDR3 length: 15 amino acids. The germline V gene has CDR1 SGHTA and CDR2 FQGNSA. V lost 1 base and J 6 bases, leaving 15 bases between the germline ends. The CDR3 protein is CASSLVPGEGDGYTF. The CDR3 region has the DNA TGTGCCAGCAGCTTAGTCCCAGGGGAAGGAGATGGCTACACCTTC. Together with reference TRBV7-2 and TRBJ1-2, the CDR3 gives the full variable domain: GAGVSQSPSNKVTEKGKDVELRCDPISGHTALYWYRQSLGQGLEFLIYFQGNSAPDKSGLPSDRFSAERTGGSVSTLTIQRTQQEDSAVYLCASSLVPGEGDGYTFGSGTRLTVV.

V gene TRBV7-6 combines with J gene TRBJ2-2, with D perhaps matching TRBD1 (6 bases). The germline V gene has CDR1 SGHVS and CDR2 FNYEAQ. Trimming cost V 0 bases and J 3 bases, with 11 bases left between them. The length of the CDR3 is 16 residues. CDR3 loop: CASSLAGRGYTGELFF. In DNA form, the CDR3 reads TGTGCCAGCAGCTTAGCAGGCAGGGGCTACACCGGGGAGCTGTTTTTT.

The chain links TRBV27 to TRBJ2-4; 11 bases are shared with TRBD1. Germline CDR1 is MNHEY and CDR2 is SMNVEV (reference sequence). V shed 0 bases, J shed 8 bases, and the junction held 9 bases outside the gene matches. The CDR3 loop spans 17 amino acids. In nucleotides, the CDR3 is TGTGCCAGCAGTTTATCGACATCCGGGACAGGGGGTGACATTCAGTACTTC. Its protein is CASSLSTSGTGGDIQYF.

This sequence joins TRBV7-7 and TRBJ2-3; TRBD1 aligns across 9 bases. V was pared by 5 bases and J by 6 bases, with 9 bases of the junction left unmatched. CDR3 length: 15 residues. Germline loops: CDR1 SSHAT, CDR2 FNYEAQ (reference sequence). CDR3 loop: CASSPGTGQWDTQYF. The CDR3, as DNA: TGTGCCAGCAGCCCTGGGACAGGGCAATGGGATACGCAGTATTTT.

This chain uses TRBV5-6 with TRBJ2-1; D is perhaps TRBD1 (7 bases). Per germline, CDR1 SGHDT and CDR2 YYEEEE. V was shortened by 6 bases and J by 9 bases, with 19 bases between the two germline ends. CDR3 size: 14 residues. CDR3 residues: CASTRGESWVEQFF. CDR3 DNA: TGTGCCAGCACCAGGGGGGAGAGTTGGGTTGAGCAGTTCTTC.

The sample holds one count of this clone. This rearrangement joins TRBV2 to TRBJ1-1; D is unresolved. Deletions cut 4 bases from V and 0 bases from J, with 6 bases between. The germline gives CDR1 SNHLY, CDR2 FYNNEI. The CDR3 loop spans 13 amino acids. CDR3 DNA sequence: TGTGCCAGCAGTGGAGAGATGAACACTGAAGCTTTCTTT. It codes for CASSGEMNTEAFF. The whole variable domain, filled in from reference TRBV2 and TRBJ1-1, reads EPEVTQTPSHQVTQMGQEVILRCVPISNHLYFYWYRQILGQKVEFLVSFYNNEISEKSEIFDDQFSVERPDGSNFTLKIRSTKLEDSAMYFCASSGEMNTEAFFGQGTRLTVV.

The rearrangement joins TRBV11-3 to TRBJ2-3, with D hard to call. In germline, CDR1 is SGHNT, CDR2 YENEEA. V was cut by 0 bases and J by 8 bases, with 9 bases left in between. This CDR3 spans 13 amino acids. CDR3 amino acids: CASSLDNVATQYF. In nucleotides, the CDR3 is TGTGCCAGCAGCTTAGATAACGTAGCTACGCAGTATTTT. Complete variable domain (other parts from reference TRBV11-3 and TRBJ2-3): EAGVVQSPRYKIIEKKQPVAFWCNPISGHNTLYWYLQNLGQGPELLIRYENEEAVDDSQLPKDRFSAERLKGVDSTLKIQPAELGDSAVYLCASSLDNVATQYFGPGTRLTVL.

The chain couples TRBV4-3 to TRBJ2-2; D is possibly TRBD1 (5 bases). Per germline, CDR1 LGHNA and CDR2 YSLEER. Trimming removed 2 bases from V and 7 bases from J, with 14 bases in between. CDR3 length equals 15 residues. CDR3 residues: CASSQNPGKGGELFF. The CDR3 DNA is TGCGCCAGCAGCCAAAATCCAGGGAAGGGCGGGGAGCTGTTTTTT.

The rearrangement uses TRBV5-6 and TRBJ2-7; 12 bases map to TRBD2. Germline V gives CDR1 SGHDT, CDR2 YYEEEE. The J segment lost 7 bases and the V segment lost 2 bases, leaving 10 bases of the junction unmatched. This CDR3 region has 16 residues. The CDR3 sequence is CASSFGLAGHSGEQYF. In DNA form, the CDR3 reads TGTGCCAGCAGCTTCGGACTAGCGGGGCATTCAGGGGAGCAGTACTTC.

The J gene is TRBJ1-4, the V gene TRBV18; 7 bases match TRBD1. V dropped 4 bases and J dropped 8; count of bases not matched to a gene: 7. CDR1 is KGHSH, CDR2 LQKENI, per germline. This CDR3 spans 14 amino acids. DNA of the CDR3: TGTGCCAGCTCACTCGGGACAGCAGGGGAAAAACTGTTTTTT. The encoded protein is CASSLGTAGEKLFF.